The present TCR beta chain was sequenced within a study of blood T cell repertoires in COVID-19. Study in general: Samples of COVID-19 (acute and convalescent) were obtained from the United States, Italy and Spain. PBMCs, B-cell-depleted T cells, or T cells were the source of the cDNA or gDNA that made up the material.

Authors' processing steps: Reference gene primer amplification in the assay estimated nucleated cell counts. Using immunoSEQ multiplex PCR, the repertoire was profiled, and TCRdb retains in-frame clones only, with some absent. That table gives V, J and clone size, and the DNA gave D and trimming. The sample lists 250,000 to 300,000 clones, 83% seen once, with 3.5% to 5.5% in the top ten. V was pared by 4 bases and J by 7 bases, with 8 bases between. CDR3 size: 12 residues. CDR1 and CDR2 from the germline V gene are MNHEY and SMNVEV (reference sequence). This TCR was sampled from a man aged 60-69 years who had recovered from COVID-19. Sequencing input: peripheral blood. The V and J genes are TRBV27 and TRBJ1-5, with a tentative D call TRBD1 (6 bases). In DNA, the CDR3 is TGTGCCAGCAGTTCTGGGGGCCAGCCCCAGCATTTT. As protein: CASSSGGQPQHF.